Listed below are T cell receptor beta chains from one sample, sequenced in a study of long-term antiretroviral therapy in people with HIV. The protocol was immunoSEQ multiplex PCR, while the TCRdb copy is restricted to in-frame clones and leaves out a portion. Seen here are tens of thousands of clones, more than 85% observed once, and the top ten hold 3.1%. The source was unsorted PBMCs, collected 5.3 years after starting antiretroviral therapy. All receptors derive from a man between 50 and 59 years old with HIV. Each CDR3 is given with its conserved first and last residue. Fields, in order: J gene, D gene, clone size, V gene, CDR3 protein, CDR3 DNA. D genes are given only for firm matches. Expanded clones are given a class, and other clones once, few, many or no size at all.

TRBJ1-1	NA	NA	TRBV7-2	CASSPRLSDTEAFF	TGTGCCAGCAGCCCTCGCTTATCGGACACTGAAGCTTTCTTT
TRBJ2-3	TRBD2	few	TRBV19	CASSMGGEDTQYF	TGTGCCAGTAGTATGGGGGGGGAAGATACGCAGTATTTT
TRBJ1-3	NA	NA	TRBV10-3	CAISVDRMTGNTIYF	TGTGCCATCAGTGTGGATAGGATGACCGGAAACACCATATATTTT
TRBJ2-7	TRBD2	NA	TRBV9	CASSVVAKRGRYEQYF	TGTGCCAGCAGCGTAGTGGCCAAGCGGGGGAGGTACGAGCAGTACTTC
TRBJ2-7	TRBD1	NA	TRBV5-4	CASSSQQGASYEQYF	TGTGCCAGCAGCTCCCAACAGGGGGCGTCCTACGAGCAGTACTTC
TRBJ2-3	NA	NA	TRBV2	CASSEDYGDTQYF	TGTGCCAGCAGTGAAGATTATGGAGATACGCAGTATTTT
TRBJ2-3	TRBD1	NA	TRBV15	CATSRTGKSTDTQYF	TGTGCCACCAGTCGGACAGGGAAGAGCACAGATACGCAGTATTTT
TRBJ2-6	TRBD1	NA	TRBV4-3	CASSQDRGPGANVLTF	TGCGCCAGCAGCCAAGACAGGGGGCCCGGGGCCAACGTCCTGACTTTC
TRBJ1-1	NA	NA	TRBV25-1	CASSTRGGGPTEAFF	TGTGCCAGCAGTACTCGGGGTGGGGGCCCCACTGAAGCTTTCTTT
TRBJ2-1	TRBD1	NA	TRBV2	CASRSGDRDTEQFF	TGTGCCAGCCGGTCCGGTGACAGGGATACTGAGCAGTTCTTC
TRBJ2-1	TRBD2	NA	TRBV27	CASSFKRGPYNEQFF	TGTGCCAGCAGTTTCAAGCGGGGACCCTACAATGAGCAGTTCTTC
TRBJ1-5	NA	NA	TRBV5-1	CASSFGTGYQPQHF	TGCGCCAGCAGCTTTGGGACGGGCTATCAGCCCCAGCATTTT
TRBJ2-7	TRBD2	NA	TRBV11-2	CASSLELAAYEQYF	TGTGCCAGCAGCTTAGAGCTAGCGGCCTACGAGCAGTACTTC
TRBJ2-1	NA	NA	TRBV7-8	CASSLEGGSYNEQFF	TGTGCCAGCAGCTTAGAAGGGGGCTCCTACAATGAGCAGTTCTTC
TRBJ1-1	NA	NA	TRBV30	CAWRGGPNTEAFF	TGTGCCTGGAGGGGGGGCCCGAACACTGAAGCTTTCTTT
TRBJ2-2	NA	NA	TRBV30	CAWSPGRRTGELFF	TGTGCCTGGAGTCCGGGGCGGCGCACCGGGGAGCTGTTTTTT
TRBJ1-5	TRBD1	NA	TRBV6-6	CASSREGTGDQPQHF	TGTGCCAGCAGTCGCGAGGGGACAGGGGATCAGCCCCAGCATTTT
TRBJ2-4	TRBD2	large	TRBV4-1	CASSQDGGAAKNIQYF	TGCGCCAGCAGCCAAGACGGGGGGGCAGCCAAAAACATTCAGTACTTC
TRBJ1-3	NA	NA	TRBV30	CAWSGTISGNTIYF	TGTGCCTGGAGTGGGACCATCTCTGGAAACACCATATATTTT
TRBJ1-1	NA	NA	TRBV4-3	CASSQGRALNTEAFF	TGCGCCAGCAGCCAAGGAAGGGCCTTGAACACTGAAGCTTTCTTT
TRBJ1-3	TRBD1	NA	TRBV18	CASSPSPGGSSGNTIYF	TGTGCCAGCTCACCTTCCCCAGGGGGCTCCTCTGGAAACACCATATATTTT
TRBJ2-7	NA	NA	TRBV6-1	CASSEAGVGLPYEQYF	TGTGCCAGCAGTGAAGCGGGAGTGGGCCTGCCCTACGAGCAGTACTTC
TRBJ2-7	TRBD2	NA	TRBV4-3	CASSAGTSGFPYEQYF	TGCGCCAGCAGCGCCGGGACTAGCGGATTTCCCTACGAGCAGTACTTC
TRBJ2-1	NA	NA	TRBV10-3	CAISEQGYNEQFF	TGTGCCATCAGTGAACAGGGATACAATGAGCAGTTCTTC
TRBJ2-1	NA	NA	TRBV27	CASKHYNEQFF	TGTGCCAGCAAGCACTACAATGAGCAGTTCTTC
TRBJ1-1	NA	NA	TRBV6-4	CASSPGPDTEAFF	TGTGCCAGCAGTCCGGGGCCGGACACTGAAGCTTTCTTT
TRBJ2-3	TRBD1	NA	TRBV5-1	CASSFRTGVTDTQYF	TGCGCCAGCAGCTTTCGGACAGGGGTCACAGATACGCAGTATTTT
TRBJ2-7	TRBD2	NA	TRBV4-3	CASSQGLADLYEQYF	TGCGCCAGCAGCCAAGGACTAGCGGACCTCTACGAGCAGTACTTC
TRBJ1-6	NA	once	TRBV6-5	CASSPRGGANSPLHF	TGTGCCAGCAGCCCCCGTGGAGGGGCGAATTCACCCCTCCACTTT
TRBJ2-7	NA	NA	TRBV13	CASSSRGTPYEQYF	TGTGCCAGCAGCTCACGTGGGACGCCATACGAGCAGTACTTC
TRBJ1-1	TRBD1	NA	TRBV5-1	CASSQPDRVNTEAFF	TGCGCCAGCAGCCAACCAGACAGGGTGAACACTGAAGCTTTCTTT
TRBJ1-5	TRBD1	NA	TRBV2	CASSQDRGNQPQHF	TGTGCCAGCAGTCAGGACAGGGGCAATCAGCCCCAGCATTTT
TRBJ2-2	NA	NA	TRBV18	CASSPGQNTGELFF	TGTGCCAGCTCACCGGGACAAAACACCGGGGAGCTGTTTTTT
TRBJ2-7	NA	NA	TRBV11-2	CASSLPGSSSYEQYF	TGTGCCAGCAGCTTACCGGGGTCTTCCTCCTACGAGCAGTACTTC
TRBJ2-3	NA	NA	TRBV19	CATSPGWKADTQYF	TGTGCCACCTCCCCAGGGTGGAAAGCCGATACGCAGTATTTT
TRBJ1-1	NA	NA	TRBV25-1	CASSEISGVDTEAFF	TGTGCCAGCAGTGAAATATCGGGGGTGGACACTGAAGCTTTCTTT
TRBJ2-3	TRBD1	NA	TRBV29-1	CSVQPGQSTDTQYF	TGCAGCGTACAACCGGGACAGAGCACAGATACGCAGTATTTT